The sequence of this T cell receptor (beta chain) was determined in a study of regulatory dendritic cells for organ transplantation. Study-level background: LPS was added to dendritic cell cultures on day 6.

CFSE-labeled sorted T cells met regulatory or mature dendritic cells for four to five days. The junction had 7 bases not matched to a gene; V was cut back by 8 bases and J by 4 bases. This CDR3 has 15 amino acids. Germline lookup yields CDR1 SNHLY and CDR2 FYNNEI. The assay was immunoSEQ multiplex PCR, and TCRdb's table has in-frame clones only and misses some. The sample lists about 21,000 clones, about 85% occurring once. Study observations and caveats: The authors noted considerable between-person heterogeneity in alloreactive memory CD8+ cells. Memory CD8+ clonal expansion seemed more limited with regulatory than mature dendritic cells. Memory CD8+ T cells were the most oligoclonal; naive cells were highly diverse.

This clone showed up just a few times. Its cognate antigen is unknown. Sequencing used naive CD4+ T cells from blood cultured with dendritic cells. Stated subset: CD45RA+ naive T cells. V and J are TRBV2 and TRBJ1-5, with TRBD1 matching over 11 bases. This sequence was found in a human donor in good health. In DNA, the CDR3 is TGTGCCAGCCTCCCCGGGACAGGGGGAAATCAGCCCCAGCATTTT. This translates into CASLPGTGGNQPQHF.